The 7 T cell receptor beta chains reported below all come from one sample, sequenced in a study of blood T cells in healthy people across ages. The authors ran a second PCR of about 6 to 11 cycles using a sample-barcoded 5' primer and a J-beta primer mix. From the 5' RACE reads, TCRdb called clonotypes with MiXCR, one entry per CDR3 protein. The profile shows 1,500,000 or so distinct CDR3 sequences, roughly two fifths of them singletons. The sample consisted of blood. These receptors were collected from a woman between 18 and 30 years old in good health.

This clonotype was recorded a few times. Written as DNA, the CDR3 is TGCGCCAGCAGCCAAGCCGGGACAAATGGCTACACCTTC. Amino acid sequence: CASSQAGTNGYTF. This chain uses TRBV4-1 with TRBJ1-2, with D perhaps matching TRBD1 (6 bases). Germline loops: CDR1 MGHRA, CDR2 YSYEKL. This CDR3 region has 13 residues. With 1 base removed from V and 6 bases from J, the gap between germline ends came to 9 bases.

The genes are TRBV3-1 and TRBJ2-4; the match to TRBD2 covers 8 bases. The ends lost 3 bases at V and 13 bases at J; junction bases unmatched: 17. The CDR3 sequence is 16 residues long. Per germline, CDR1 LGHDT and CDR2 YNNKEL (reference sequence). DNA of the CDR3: TGTGCCAGCAGCCATACGGGGACTAGATCTTCAATGGTCCAGTACTTC. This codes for CASSHTGTRSSMVQYF.

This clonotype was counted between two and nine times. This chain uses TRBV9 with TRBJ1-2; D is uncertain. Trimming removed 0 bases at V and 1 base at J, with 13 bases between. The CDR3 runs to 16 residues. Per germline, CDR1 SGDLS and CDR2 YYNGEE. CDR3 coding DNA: TGTGCCAGCAGCGTAGCCCAAGGTCCCGATAACTATGGCTACACCTTC. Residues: CASSVAQGPDNYGYTF.

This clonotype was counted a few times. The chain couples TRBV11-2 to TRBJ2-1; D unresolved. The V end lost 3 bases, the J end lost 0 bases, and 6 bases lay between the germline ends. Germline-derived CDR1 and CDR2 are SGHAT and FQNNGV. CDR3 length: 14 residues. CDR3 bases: TGTGCCAGCAGCTTCGGCTACTCCTACAATGAGCAGTTCTTC. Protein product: CASSFGYSYNEQFF.

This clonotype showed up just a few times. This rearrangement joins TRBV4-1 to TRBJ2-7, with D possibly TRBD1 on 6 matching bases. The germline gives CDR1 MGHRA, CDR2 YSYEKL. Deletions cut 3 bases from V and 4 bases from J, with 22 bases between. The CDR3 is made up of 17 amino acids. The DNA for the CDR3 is TGCGCCAGCAGCCAGAAGAGCAGGGGTCGGGTCTTGTACGAGCAGTACTTC. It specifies CASSQKSRGRVLYEQYF.

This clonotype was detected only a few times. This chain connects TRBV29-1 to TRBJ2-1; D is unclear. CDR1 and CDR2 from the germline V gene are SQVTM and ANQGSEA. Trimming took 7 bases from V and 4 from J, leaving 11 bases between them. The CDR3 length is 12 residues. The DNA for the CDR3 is TGCAGCGCCCTCCTAGGGTACAATGAGCAGTTCTTC. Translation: CSALLGYNEQFF.

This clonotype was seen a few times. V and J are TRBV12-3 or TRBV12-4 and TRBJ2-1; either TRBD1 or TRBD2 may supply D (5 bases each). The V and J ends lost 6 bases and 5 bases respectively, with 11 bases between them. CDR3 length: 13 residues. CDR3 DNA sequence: TGTGCCAGCAGAAGGGACGGAGACAATGAGCAGTTCTTC. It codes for CASRRDGDNEQFF.